Below are 28 T cell receptor beta chains sequenced from a single sample in a study of T cell responses to AZD1222 COVID-19 vaccine. Produced via immunoSEQ multiplex PCR; TCRdb's table is partial and in-frame only. This sample has around 150,000 clones, with less than 95% found just once. This specimen consisted of peripheral blood, obtained on day 0 of AZD1222 vaccination. These TCRs come from an adult in good health.

The chain employs TRBV7-9 and TRBJ2-6; possible D gene TRBD2, 5 bases. V was pared by 4 bases and J by 4 bases, with 14 bases between. Germline values: CDR1 SEHNR, CDR2 FQNEAQ (reference sequence). CDR3 size: 16 residues. The CDR3 here is CASSSSARAGANVLTF. The CDR3 region has the DNA TGTGCCAGCAGCTCCTCGGCGAGGGCCGGGGCCAACGTCCTGACTTTC.

This clone is a singleton in its sample. The chain employs TRBV5-1 and TRBJ2-1; 7 nucleotides match TRBD1. From germline, CDR1 is SGHRS and CDR2 YFSETQ. CDR3 length equals 13 residues. After removal of 6 bases from V and 8 bases from J, the junction contained 8 bases not matched to a gene. The CDR3 sequence: CASTRQGLDEQFF. The DNA for the CDR3 is TGCGCCAGCACCCGACAGGGTCTGGATGAGCAGTTCTTC.

DNA for the CDR3: TGCGCCCCCTGGGCGAAGGGGTCGCACAATGAGCAGTTCTTC. It translates to CAPWAKGSHNEQFF. The J gene is TRBJ2-1, the V gene TRBV23-1; TRBD1 is a possible D gene (5 bases). TRBV23-1 is noted as an ORF with a role that remains uncertain. V shed 11 bases and J shed 5 bases, with 19 bases lying between them. This CDR3 is built from 14 residues.

V is TRBV5-1 and J is TRBJ2-1, with D hard to call. Looked up from germline, CDR1 is SGHRS and CDR2 is YFSETQ. The germline V and J ends were trimmed by 4 bases and 6 bases, with 11 bases remaining between them. The CDR3 is made up of 13 amino acids. CDR3 protein: CASSHEDGNEQFF. CDR3 bases: TGCGCCAGCAGCCACGAAGATGGCAATGAGCAGTTCTTC.

The genes are TRBV7-2 and TRBJ1-2; tentatively, D is TRBD1 (6 bases). The V gene lost 4 bases and the J gene lost 8 bases, with 17 bases spanning the gap. The CDR3 is made up of 14 amino acids. CDR1 is SGHTA and CDR2 is FQGNSA in the germline V gene. CDR3 loop: CASSSPVGAQGYTF. DNA for the CDR3: TGTGCCAGCAGCTCTCCTGTGGGGGCGCAGGGCTACACCTTC.

The J gene is TRBJ1-6, the V gene TRBV2; tentatively, D is TRBD1 (5 bases). Trimming shortened V by 5 bases and J by 6 bases, and 17 bases separated the two germline ends. Germline CDR1 SNHLY, CDR2 FYNNEI. This CDR3 spans 16 amino acids. The CDR3 sequence is CASSPEGLQVNSPLHF. In DNA form, the CDR3 reads TGTGCCAGCAGTCCAGAGGGGTTGCAAGTTAATTCACCCCTCCACTTT.

In nucleotides, the CDR3 is TGTGCCAGCACGAGACAGAACACCGGGGAGCTGTTTTTT. Translating it yields CASTRQNTGELFF. The genes are TRBV7-9 and TRBJ2-2; D is undetermined. The CDR3 is 13 residues long. CDR1 is SEHNR and CDR2 is FQNEAQ in the germline V gene (reference sequence). V gave up 7 bases and J gave up 1 base, with 7 bases separating them.

The chain is built from TRBV5-4 and TRBJ2-1; D remains ambiguous. CDR3 length: 13 amino acids. Germline V CDR1 and CDR2: SGHNT, YYREEE (reference sequence). The ends were cut back, 5 bases at V and 6 bases at J, with 12 bases in the middle. CDR3 sequence reads: CASRPSEINEQFF. As DNA, the CDR3 is TGTGCCAGCAGGCCTTCGGAGATCAATGAGCAGTTCTTC.

This clone was recorded a few times. The chain couples TRBV2 to TRBJ1-5, with unresolved D. Germline V CDR1 and CDR2: SNHLY, FYNNEI. The CDR3 has 15 residues. V was clipped by 6 bases and J by 3 bases, with 15 bases between them. The DNA for the CDR3 is TGTGCCAGCAGGGCTTTGGGTGGTAACAATCAGCCCCAGCATTTT. Translating gives CASRALGGNNQPQHF. Full variable domain (missing parts from reference TRBV2 and TRBJ1-5): EPEVTQTPSHQVTQMGQEVILRCVPISNHLYFYWYRQILGQKVEFLVSFYNNEISEKSEIFDDQFSVERPDGSNFTLKIRSTKLEDSAMYFCASRALGGNNQPQHFGDGTRLSIL.

This chain connects TRBV5-1 to TRBJ1-1; possible D gene TRBD1, 6 bases. The CDR3 contains 15 residues. V gave up 0 bases and J gave up 4 bases, with 13 bases separating them. Germline loops: CDR1 SGHRS, CDR2 YFSETQ. The CDR3 is CASSLVAGVVTEAFF. DNA for the CDR3: TGCGCCAGCAGCTTGGTTGCAGGGGTAGTCACTGAAGCTTTCTTT.

The genes are TRBV5-1 and TRBJ1-6; tentatively, D is TRBD1 (5 bases). Germline V gives CDR1 SGHRS, CDR2 YFSETQ. The CDR3 contains 15 residues. V lost 0 bases to trimming and J lost 7 bases, with 11 bases between them. For the CDR3, the DNA is TGCGCCAGCAGCTTGGACCCGGGGGTGAATTCACCCCTCCACTTT. The encoded protein is CASSLDPGVNSPLHF. Full variable domain (rest looked up from reference TRBV5-1 and TRBJ1-6): KAGVTQTPRYLIKTRGQQVTLSCSPISGHRSVSWYQQTPGQGLQFLFEYFSETQRNKGNFPGRFSGRQFSNSRSEMNVSTLELGDSALYLCASSLDPGVNSPLHFGNGTRLTVT.

This clone occurred once. CDR3 nucleotide sequence: TGTGCCAGCAGTCTCCGGGGATACAATGAGCAGTTCTTC. This translates into CASSLRGYNEQFF. The rearrangement uses TRBV27 and TRBJ2-1; D is perhaps TRBD2 (5 bases). Trimming took 5 bases from V and 4 from J, leaving 9 bases between them. The germline V gene has CDR1 MNHEY and CDR2 SMNVEV (reference sequence). The CDR3 contains 13 residues.

The V gene is TRBV19, the J gene TRBJ1-2; D unclear. This CDR3 contains 13 residues. CDR1 and CDR2 from the germline V gene are LNHDA and SQIVND (reference sequence). Deletions cut 6 bases from V and 5 bases from J, with 13 bases between. In DNA, the CDR3 is TGTGCCAGTAGGGAAGGAGGACTGTATGGCTACACCTTC. Translating gives CASREGGLYGYTF.

This chain uses TRBV2 with TRBJ1-1; a possible D gene is TRBD1 (5 bases). Trimming shortened V by 6 bases and J by 2 bases, and 13 bases separated the two germline ends. CDR1 and CDR2 (germline): SNHLY, FYNNEI. This CDR3 spans 14 amino acids. The CDR3 sequence: CASRAGHSNTEAFF. CDR3 in DNA: TGTGCCAGCAGGGCCGGACACAGCAACACTGAAGCTTTCTTT.

The gene calls are TRBV12-3 or TRBV12-4 and TRBJ2-3; D unresolved. CDR3 length equals 12 residues. V was cut by 7 bases and J by 6 bases, with 11 bases left in between. CDR3 sequence reads: CASTQNMDTQYF. As DNA, the CDR3 is TGTGCCAGCACCCAAAATATGGATACGCAGTATTTT.

The chain couples TRBV7-8 to TRBJ2-1, with TRBD2 matching 8 bases. Germline-derived CDR1 and CDR2 are SGHVS and FQNEAQ. This CDR3 region has 15 residues. Trimming took 4 bases from V and 6 from J; bases not matched to a gene: 8. The CDR3, as DNA: TGTGCCAGCAGCTCAGGACTAGCTTTTTTCAATGAGCAGTTCTTC. Its protein is CASSSGLAFFNEQFF. Based on the CDR3 plus reference TRBV7-8 and TRBJ2-1, the full variable domain is GAGVSQSPRYKVAKRGQDVALRCDPISGHVSLFWYQQALGQGPEFLTYFQNEAQLDKSGLPSDRFFAERPEGSVSTLKIQRTQQEDSAVYLCASSSGLAFFNEQFFGPGTRLTVL.

This chain links TRBV19 with TRBJ1-2; D gene unclear. Germline CDR1 reads LNHDA; CDR2 reads SQIVND (reference sequence). V shed 5 bases and J shed 4 bases, with 11 bases lying between them. The CDR3 loop spans 13 amino acids. The CDR3 loop reads CASSLGFFYGYTF. CDR3 coding DNA: TGTGCCAGTAGTCTTGGGTTCTTCTATGGCTACACCTTC.

The chain links TRBV14 to TRBJ2-3, with 12 bases identical to TRBD2. The CDR3 totals 15 residues. The germline V gene has CDR1 SGHDN and CDR2 FVKESK. J lost 13 bases, V lost 0 bases, and 8 bases had no gene match. The CDR3 nucleotides are TGTGCCAGCAGCCAAGAGCTGCTAGCGGGGGGGCCAAAGTATTTT. It encodes CASSQELLAGGPKYF.

V gene TRBV7-9 combines with J gene TRBJ2-2; D is possibly TRBD2 (6 bases). V was clipped by 9 bases and J by 4 bases, with 18 bases between them. CDR1 and CDR2 (germline): SEHNR, FQNEAQ (reference sequence). The CDR3 covers 15 residues. Here the CDR3 DNA reads TGTGCCAGAAGCGGAGGGGACTCCGTCACCGGGGAGCTGTTTTTT. Protein: CARSGGDSVTGELFF. The full variable domain, completed using reference TRBV7-9 and TRBJ2-2, is DTGVSQNPRHKITKRGQNVTFRCDPISEHNRLYWYRQTLGQGPEFLTYFQNEAQLEKSRLLSDRFSAERPKGSFSTLEIQRTEQGDSAMYLCARSGGDSVTGELFFGEGSRLTVL.

This chain uses TRBV5-1 with TRBJ2-7; 7 bases agree with TRBD2. Per germline, CDR1 SGHRS and CDR2 YFSETQ. This CDR3 spans 12 amino acids. V lost 4 bases to trimming and J lost 5 bases; unmatched junction nucleotides: 3. The CDR3 here is CASSPGGNEQYV. CDR3 bases: TGCGCCAGCAGCCCGGGGGGTAACGAGCAGTACGTC.

This clone showed up just once. The gene calls are TRBV4-1 and TRBJ1-4, with D possibly being TRBD1 (6 bases). Germline V CDR1 and CDR2: MGHRA, YSYEKL. Trimming pared 3 bases from V and 0 bases from J, leaving 8 bases between. CDR3 size: 15 residues. As DNA, the CDR3 is TGCGCCAGCAGCCAGACAGGTGCAACTAATGAAAAACTGTTTTTT. Translation gives CASSQTGATNEKLFF.

In this sample, this clone turned up a few times. The V call is TRBV11-2, the J call TRBJ1-2, with TRBD1 matching 8 bases. Germline values: CDR1 SGHAT, CDR2 FQNNGV. The trim removed 0 bases at V and 8 bases at J, leaving 8 bases unmatched. The CDR3 sequence is 15 residues long. The CDR3, as DNA: TGTGCCAGCAGCTTAGATCGAAGGACAGGGTCCGGCTACACCTTC. Encoded protein: CASSLDRRTGSGYTF.

J is TRBJ2-1 and V is TRBV18; D is tentatively TRBD1 or TRBD2 (5 bases each). The V gene lost 0 bases and the J gene lost 6 bases, with 6 bases spanning the gap. Germline values: CDR1 KGHSH, CDR2 LQKENI. The CDR3 is 13 amino acids. CDR3 DNA sequence: TGTGCCAGCTCACCACCGGGGGTCAATGAGCAGTTCTTC. Its protein is CASSPPGVNEQFF. Variable domain in full (rest from reference TRBV18 and TRBJ2-1): NAGVMQNPRHLVRRRGQEARLRCSPMKGHSHVYWYRQLPEEGLKFMVYLQKENIIDESGMPKERFSAEFPKEGPSILRIQQVVRGDSAAYFCASSPPGVNEQFFGPGTRLTVL.

The rearrangement uses TRBV6-2 or TRBV6-3 and TRBJ2-7; D perhaps matches TRBD1 (6 bases). CDR1 is MNHEY, CDR2 SVGEGT, per germline. The CDR3 covers 13 residues. Trimming shortened V by 5 bases and J by 3 bases, and 11 bases separated the two germline ends. DNA of the CDR3: TGTGCCAGCAGTCGACAGGACTTCTACGAGCAGTACGTC. Its protein product is CASSRQDFYEQYV.

The chain employs TRBV27 and TRBJ2-2; possibly TRBD1 for D (5 bases). CDR3 size: 13 residues. Trimming stripped 5 bases from V and 5 bases from J, with 9 bases between. Germline V gene lookup returns CDR1 MNHEY and CDR2 SMNVEV (reference sequence). The CDR3 here is CASSHQGTGELFF. The CDR3 DNA follows: TGTGCCAGCAGTCATCAGGGAACCGGGGAGCTGTTTTTT.

The CDR3 bases are TGTGCCAGCAGCTTGGATATCTTGAGACAGGGGTCAGGCGGCAATCAGCCCCAGCATTTT. Encoded protein: CASSLDILRQGSGGNQPQHF. This chain joins TRBV5-5 and TRBJ1-5; 8 nucleotides agree with TRBD1. The junction had 16 bases not matched to a gene; V was cut back by 0 bases and J by 2 bases. The CDR3 runs 20 residues. The germline gives CDR1 SGHKS, CDR2 YYEKEE (reference sequence).

This clone was seen a handful of times. The V and J genes are TRBV27 and TRBJ2-3; D is unclear. V lost 6 bases, J lost 0 bases, and 4 bases lay in between. The CDR3 covers 12 residues. The germline CDR1 and CDR2 sequences are MNHEY and SMNVEV (reference sequence). CDR3 in DNA: TGTGCCAGCAGGACTAGCACAGATACGCAGTATTTT. Protein product: CASRTSTDTQYF.

The chain is built from TRBV6-2 or TRBV6-3 and TRBJ2-3, with TRBD2 identical over 14 bases. Germline V lookup: CDR1 MNHEY, CDR2 SVGEGT. The CDR3 loop spans 14 amino acids. After removal of 4 bases from V and 8 bases from J, the junction contained 2 bases not matched to a gene. The CDR3 region is CASSSGLAGATQYF. CDR3 DNA: TGTGCCAGCAGTTCGGGACTAGCGGGAGCTACGCAGTATTTT.